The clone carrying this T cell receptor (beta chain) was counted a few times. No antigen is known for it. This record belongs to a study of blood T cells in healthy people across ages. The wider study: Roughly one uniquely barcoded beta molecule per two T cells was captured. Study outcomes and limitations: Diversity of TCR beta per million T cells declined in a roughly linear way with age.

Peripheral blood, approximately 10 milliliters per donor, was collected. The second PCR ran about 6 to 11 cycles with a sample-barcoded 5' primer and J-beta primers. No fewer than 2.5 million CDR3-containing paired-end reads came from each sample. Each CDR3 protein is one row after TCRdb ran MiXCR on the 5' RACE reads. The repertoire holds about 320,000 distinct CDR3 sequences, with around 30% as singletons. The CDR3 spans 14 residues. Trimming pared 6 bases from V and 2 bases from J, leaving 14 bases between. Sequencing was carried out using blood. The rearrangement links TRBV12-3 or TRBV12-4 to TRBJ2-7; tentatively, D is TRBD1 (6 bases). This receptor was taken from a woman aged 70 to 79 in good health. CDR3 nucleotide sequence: TGTGCCAGCAGGCGAGCAGAGGGGGCCTACGAGCAGTACTTC. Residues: CASRRAEGAYEQYF.